This T cell receptor beta chain was identified during a study of human T cells and chemical hapten exposure. Time point in this sample: pre-sensitization, week 0. As for treatment: therapeutic diphenylcyclopropenone sensitization with weekly scalp DPC. The CDR3 runs 15 residues. CDR1 is LGHNA and CDR2 is YSLEER in the germline V gene. The ends were cut back, 1 base at V and 4 bases at J, with 10 bases in the middle. How the authors handled the data: Samples held a median of about 94,000 TCRs, range about 23,224–750,000. TCRdb reprocessed the RACE reads via MiXCR and lists one record per CDR3 protein. These V and J calls are TCRdb output, not the study's own analysis. The table lists around 300,000 distinct CDR3 sequences, around 5% of them singletons. This clonotype was seen a few times.

The receptor was isolated from a woman aged 18-29 years with alopecia areata. Some clones in this sample may be carry-over from other donors' samples. Sample: whole blood, taken in connection with sensitization to the hapten diphenylcyclopropenone (DPC). The V gene is TRBV4-3, the J gene TRBJ2-2, with D possibly being TRBD2 (5 bases). The CDR3 DNA sequence: TGCGCCAGCAGCCAAGCGGGGTCGGGCACCGGGGAGCTGTTTTTT. It yields the protein CASSQAGSGTGELFF.